Listed below are T cell receptor beta chains from one sample, sequenced in a study of blood T cell repertoires in COVID-19. This table comes from immunoSEQ multiplex PCR, and its TCRdb copy is limited to in-frame clones, with some not included. Of a few hundred thousand clones in the sample, approximately 91% are singletons; the top ten hold 6.5% to 8.5%. The sequencing sample was made of PBMCs or T cells enriched from blood (not recorded which). These receptors were taken from a woman aged 60 to 75 who had recovered from COVID-19. The CDR3 runs from the conserved cysteine through the conserved F or W. Fields, in order: V gene, D gene, clone size, J gene, CDR3 DNA, CDR3 protein. D genes are given only for firm matches. A row's size may be missing; if present it is once, few, many or a size class.

>TRBV13|NA|NA|TRBJ1-4
TGTGCCAGCAGCTTAAGGGGGACTAATGAAAAACTGTTTTTT
CASSLRGTNEKLFF
>TRBV3-1/TRBV3-2|NA|NA|TRBJ1-3
TGTGCCAGCAGCCAAGGGGCAGGATGGGGAAACACCATATATTTT
CASSQGAGWGNTIYF
>TRBV3-1/TRBV3-2|NA|NA|TRBJ2-3
TGTGCCAGCAGTCGACAGGTGGGGCCCGGGAATACGCAGTATTTT
CASSRQVGPGNTQYF
>TRBV4-1|NA|NA|TRBJ1-1
TGCGCCAGCAGCCGCGTGAATTTGAACACTGAAGCTTTCTTT
CASSRVNLNTEAFF
>TRBV5-5|NA|NA|TRBJ1-1
TGTGCCAGCACACAGATCGGGGACACTGAAGCTTTCTTT
CASTQIGDTEAFF
>TRBV30|NA|many|TRBJ1-6
TGTGCCTGGAGGGTACAGGGCGGCTCACCCCTCCACTTT
CAWRVQGGSPLHF
>TRBV12-3/TRBV12-4|NA|NA|TRBJ2-2
TGTGCCAGCGCCGGGTGGAACGGGGAGCTGTTTTTT
CASAGWNGELFF
>TRBV18|TRBD2|NA|TRBJ2-3
TGTGCCAGCTCACCCGGACTAGCGGGGGGTAGGGCAGATACGCAGTATTTT
CASSPGLAGGRADTQYF
>TRBV4-2|NA|once|TRBJ1-6
TGTGCCAGCAGCCAAGATAAGTACAGTCCGTATAATTCACCCCTCCACTTT
CASSQDKYSPYNSPLHF
>TRBV24-1|TRBD2|NA|TRBJ2-5
TGTGCCACCAGCCCCCTGGGGGGGGAGGAGACCCAGTACTTC
CATSPLGGEETQYF
>TRBV10-1|NA|few|TRBJ2-1
TGCGCCAGCGGTCATCGCGCTGAGCAGTTCTTC
CASGHRAEQFF
>TRBV10-3|TRBD1|NA|TRBJ2-3
TGTGCCATCAGAGGCGCGGACAGGGCTTTCACAGATACGCAGTATTTT
CAIRGADRAFTDTQYF
>TRBV10-3|NA|NA|TRBJ1-4
TGTGCCGATAAGGACACCCGAGGCGAAAAACTGTTTTTT
CADKDTRGEKLFF
>TRBV2|NA|NA|TRBJ2-2
TGTGCCAGCAGTGACCTAGCGAGGTCCGGGGAGCTGTTTTTT
CASSDLARSGELFF
>TRBV29-1|NA|NA|TRBJ2-3
TGCAGCGTTGATCCTAGCGGCACAGATACGCAGTATTTT
CSVDPSGTDTQYF
>TRBV2|NA|NA|TRBJ2-7
TGTGCCAGCAGTGCAGAGCGGCGATACGAGCAGTACTTC
CASSAERRYEQYF
>TRBV12-2|NA|once|TRBJ2-7
TGTGCAAGTCGACGGACAATGTACGAGCAGTACTTC
CASRRTMYEQYF
>TRBV12-5|TRBD1|NA|TRBJ1-6
TGTGCTAGTGGTCCGGGACAGGGCGAGAATTCACCCCTCCACTTT
CASGPGQGENSPLHF
>TRBV9|NA|once|TRBJ2-5
TGTGCCAGCAGCCCTGCGGGGAGGGAGACCCAGTACTTC
CASSPAGRETQYF
>TRBV11-2|TRBD1|NA|TRBJ1-1
TGTGCCAGCAGCCAGGGGGACAGGGCCTCCGCTGAAGCTTTCTTT
CASSQGDRASAEAFF
>TRBV9|NA|NA|TRBJ1-4
TGTGCCAGCAGCCCCCAAGGGGAGGCAAGTGAAAAACTGTTTTTT
CASSPQGEASEKLFF
>TRBV5-1|NA|NA|TRBJ1-1
TGCGCCAGCAGCCCTAGAACCGACGGGAACACTGAAGCTTTCTTT
CASSPRTDGNTEAFF
>TRBV2|NA|NA|TRBJ2-3
TGTGCCAGCAGCCCAAGGGGGATAGGCACAGATACGCAGTATTTT
CASSPRGIGTDTQYF
>TRBV7-9|NA|NA|TRBJ2-7
TGTGCCAGCAGCCCCGGTCGAGGAAAAGCCTACGAGCAGTACTTC
CASSPGRGKAYEQYF
>TRBV4-1|NA|NA|TRBJ1-6
TGCGCCAGCAGCCAAGAGCTCTACAGGAACAATTCACCCCTCCACTTT
CASSQELYRNNSPLHF
>TRBV6-5|TRBD2|NA|TRBJ2-1
TGTGCCAGCAGTTACTCGGGCGGGGGGGGCTACAATGAGCAGTTCTTC
CASSYSGGGGYNEQFF
>TRBV25-1|TRBD1|NA|TRBJ1-1
TGTGCCAGCGCACATGGGGACAGGGTTAGTACTGAAGCTTTCTTT
CASAHGDRVSTEAFF
>TRBV5-4|NA|NA|TRBJ2-3
TGTGCCAGCAGCTTGGCCACCGAACCATTATCACACACGCAGTATTTT
CASSLATEPLSHTQYF
>TRBV10-1|NA|NA|TRBJ2-2
TGCGCCAGCAGTAGGACTGGAGGGAACACCGGGGAGCTGTTTTTT
CASSRTGGNTGELFF
>TRBV10-2|NA|NA|TRBJ2-2
TGCGCCAGCAGTGAGACAGCACCGAACACCGGGGAGCTGTTTTTT
CASSETAPNTGELFF
>TRBV2|NA|NA|TRBJ1-2
TGTGCCAGCAGTGAGCTCGATTCCCAGTCTAACTATGGCTACACCTTC
CASSELDSQSNYGYTF
>TRBV14|TRBD1|NA|TRBJ1-6
TGTGCCAGCCCTAAACAGGGGACAGGGAAAGTGGGGAATTCACCCCTCCACTTT
CASPKQGTGKVGNSPLHF
>TRBV14|NA|NA|TRBJ2-2
TGTGCCAGCAGCCAACTCTCGGGACTTCAGACCGGGGAGCTGTTTTTT
CASSQLSGLQTGELFF
>TRBV5-1|NA|NA|TRBJ1-3
TGCGCCAGCAGCCAACAGGGATTATTTGGAAACACCATATATTTT
CASSQQGLFGNTIYF
>TRBV7-6|TRBD2|NA|TRBJ2-5
TGTGCCAGCAGCCGAGGGACTAGCGGGGGAAGGAGAGAGACCCAGTACTTC
CASSRGTSGGRRETQYF
>TRBV6-5|NA|NA|TRBJ2-5
TGTGCCAGCAGTCCGGACAGAAAAGAGACCCAGTACTTC
CASSPDRKETQYF
>TRBV7-2|TRBD2|NA|TRBJ2-3
TGTGCCAGCAGCATCTTTGGCGGGGGTAGCACAGATACGCAGTATTTT
CASSIFGGGSTDTQYF
>TRBV9|NA|once|TRBJ2-6
TGTGCCAGCAGCGCGGTGAGCTCTGGGGCCAACGTCCTGACTTTC
CASSAVSSGANVLTF
>TRBV6-5|NA|few|TRBJ1-5
TGTGCCAGCAGTCCGACAGAAAATCAGCCCCAGCATTTT
CASSPTENQPQHF
>TRBV11-2|NA|NA|TRBJ2-5
TGTGCCAGCAGCTTGGGTGGTCTAGTTTCTACGGAGACCCAGTACTTC
CASSLGGLVSTETQYF
>TRBV12-5|NA|NA|TRBJ1-3
TGTGCTAGTGGGCAACCGCAGGGATTCGGAAACACCATATATTTT
CASGQPQGFGNTIYF
>TRBV6-5|TRBD1|once|TRBJ2-3
TGTGCCAGCAGCGTACAGGGGACGGGCACAGATACGCAGTATTTT
CASSVQGTGTDTQYF
>TRBV20-1|TRBD1|NA|TRBJ1-1
TGCAGTGCTAGTCCGGGACAGGGGGCGGACACTGAAGCTTTCTTT
CSASPGQGADTEAFF
>TRBV9|TRBD2|NA|TRBJ2-1
TGTGCCAGCAGCGTACCCCCTGGACTAGAAGGTGAGCAGTTCTTC
CASSVPPGLEGEQFF
>TRBV19|TRBD2|NA|TRBJ2-2
TGTGCCAGTAGTCTAAGACTAGCGGGGGCCGGGGAGCTGTTTTTT
CASSLRLAGAGELFF